The entry below gives a single T cell receptor beta chain sequence along with its context. Coverage ceases 3 residues before the CDR3 finishes, and the germline J gene fills in the end. The data belong to a study of T cells in women clearing cervical HPV infection. Study-level background: Cases: HPV16-related CIN3 or worse on histology, a couple of invasive cancers.

The CDR3 loop spans 15 amino acids. V shed 6 bases, J shed 0 bases, and the junction held 9 bases outside the gene matches. Looked up from germline, CDR1 is DFQATT and CDR2 is SNEGSKA (reference sequence). The assay was immunoSEQ multiplex PCR, and TCRdb's table has in-frame clones only and misses some. This sample's table reports roughly 30,000 clones. Input material: blood buffy coat. This receptor was identified in a woman between 18 and 70 years old with a cervical HPV16 infection that either progressed to CIN3+ or cleared (not recorded which). The chain links TRBV20-1 to TRBJ2-7; 9 bases fit TRBD2. CDR3 DNA, as far as it was read: TGCAGTGCCGCACCTAGCGGGGACCTCTCCTACGAG. It encodes CSAAPSGDLSYE. In full, the CDR3 reads CSAAPSGDLSYEQYF.